The clone carrying this TCR beta chain was picked up a small number of times. Its antigen remains unknown. This specimen comes from a study of OX40 agonist ivuxolimab in advanced cancers. Study-wide findings and caveats: At doses 0.1 to 3.0 mg/kg, CD4+ and CD8+ clones expanded. Patients with a partial response at 0.1-3.0 mg/kg had among the lowest clonal expansion.

This table comes from immunoSEQ multiplex PCR, and its TCRdb copy is limited to in-frame clones, with some not included. The sample holds roughly 50,000 clones; approximately 83% are singletons and the top ten take roughly an eighth. Trimming shortened V by 0 bases and J by 4 bases, and 12 bases separated the two germline ends. The CDR3 has 15 amino acids. Germline loops: CDR1 SNHLY, CDR2 FYNNEI. This chain uses TRBV2 with TRBJ1-1; tentatively, D is TRBD1 (5 bases). The sample in question was CD4+ or CD8+ T cells sorted from blood, obtained in a trial of the OX40 agonist ivuxolimab. This TCR derives from an adult with an advanced solid tumor such as melanoma, head and neck, liver or kidney cancer. CDR3 protein: CASSEAATRGTEAFF. The CDR3 DNA reads TGTGCCAGCAGTGAAGCGGCAACTAGGGGCACTGAAGCTTTCTTT.